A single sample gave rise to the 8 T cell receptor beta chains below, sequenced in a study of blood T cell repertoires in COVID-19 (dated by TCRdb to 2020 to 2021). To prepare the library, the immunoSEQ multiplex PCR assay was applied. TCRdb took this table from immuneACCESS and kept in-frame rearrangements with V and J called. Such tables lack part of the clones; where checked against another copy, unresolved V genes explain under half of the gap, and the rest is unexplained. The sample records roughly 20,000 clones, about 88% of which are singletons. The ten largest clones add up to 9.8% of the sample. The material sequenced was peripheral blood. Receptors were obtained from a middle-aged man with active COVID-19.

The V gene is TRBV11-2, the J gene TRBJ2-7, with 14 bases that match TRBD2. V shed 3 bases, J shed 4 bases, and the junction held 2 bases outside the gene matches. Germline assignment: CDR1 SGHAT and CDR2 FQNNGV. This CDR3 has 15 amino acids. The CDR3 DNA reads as TGTGCCAGCAGCTTGGGACTAGCGGGAGTATACGAGCAGTACTTC. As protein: CASSLGLAGVYEQYF. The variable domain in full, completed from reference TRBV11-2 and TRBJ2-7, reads EAGVAQSPRYKIIEKRQSVAFWCNPISGHATLYWYQQILGQGPKLLIQFQNNGVVDDSQLPKDRFSAERLKGVDSTLKIQPAKLEDSAVYLCASSLGLAGVYEQYFGPGTRLTVT.

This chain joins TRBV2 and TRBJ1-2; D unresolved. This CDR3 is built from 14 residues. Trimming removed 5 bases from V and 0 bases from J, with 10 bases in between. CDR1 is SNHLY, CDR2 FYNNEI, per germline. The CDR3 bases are TGTGCCAGCAGTCCTGAGGGTGCTAACTATGGCTACACCTTC. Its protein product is CASSPEGANYGYTF.

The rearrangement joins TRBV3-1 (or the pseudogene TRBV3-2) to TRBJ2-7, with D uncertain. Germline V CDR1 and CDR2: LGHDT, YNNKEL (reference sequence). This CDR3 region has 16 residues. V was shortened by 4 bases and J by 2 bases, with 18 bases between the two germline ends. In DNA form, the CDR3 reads TGTGCCAGCAGCCCTGGTTCGCAGCGCCACACCTACGAGCAGTACTTC. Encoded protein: CASSPGSQRHTYEQYF.

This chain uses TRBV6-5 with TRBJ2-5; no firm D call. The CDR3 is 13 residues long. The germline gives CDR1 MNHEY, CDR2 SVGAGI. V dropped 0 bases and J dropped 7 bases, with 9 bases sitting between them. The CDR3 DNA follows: TGTGCCAGCAGTTACTCTGCCTTGAGGACCCAGTACTTC. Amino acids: CASSYSALRTQYF.

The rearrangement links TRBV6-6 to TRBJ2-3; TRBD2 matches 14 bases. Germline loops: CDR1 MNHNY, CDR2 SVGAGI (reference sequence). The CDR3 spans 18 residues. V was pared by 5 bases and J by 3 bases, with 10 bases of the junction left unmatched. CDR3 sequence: CASSPATSGRALTDTQYF. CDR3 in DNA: TGTGCCAGCAGTCCCGCGACTAGCGGGAGGGCGTTGACAGATACGCAGTATTTT.

Here the CDR3 reads CASSQDPLWAETQYF. For the CDR3, the DNA is TGTGCCAGCAGCCAAGATCCTCTATGGGCAGAGACCCAGTACTTC. V and J are TRBV3-1 (or the pseudogene TRBV3-2) and TRBJ2-5; D gene unclear. CDR3 size: 15 residues. Germline loops: CDR1 LGHDT, CDR2 YNNKEL (reference sequence). V was shortened by 0 bases and J by 4 bases, with 12 bases between the two germline ends.

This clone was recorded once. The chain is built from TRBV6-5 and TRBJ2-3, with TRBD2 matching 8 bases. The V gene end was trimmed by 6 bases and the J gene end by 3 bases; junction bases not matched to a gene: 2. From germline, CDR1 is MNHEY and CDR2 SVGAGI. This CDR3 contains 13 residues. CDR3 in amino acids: CASSLAGTDTQYF. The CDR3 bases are TGTGCCAGCAGCCTAGCGGGTACAGATACGCAGTATTTT.

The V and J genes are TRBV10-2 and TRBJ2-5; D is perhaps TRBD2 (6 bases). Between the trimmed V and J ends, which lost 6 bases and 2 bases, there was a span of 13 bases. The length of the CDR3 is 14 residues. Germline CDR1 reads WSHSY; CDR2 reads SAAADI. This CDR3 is CASREGGTQETQYF. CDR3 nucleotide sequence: TGCGCCAGCAGGGAGGGAGGTACTCAAGAGACCCAGTACTTC.